This TCR beta chain originates from a study of T-cell memory formation after mild COVID-19. Study as a whole: TCR clusters were mostly donor specific.

This clonotype was found a few times. Its specificity is not known. TCRdb independently ran MiXCR on the 5' RACE reads; one entry per CDR3 protein. The sample lists some 450,000 distinct CDR3 sequences, roughly 18% occurring once. This CDR3 has 13 residues. V shed 5 bases and J shed 5 bases, with 10 bases lying between them. CDR1 and CDR2 (germline): SGHTA, FQGNSA. Regarding the study as a whole: Largely, contracting CD4+ clones fell within CM and EM, and contracting CD8+ clones within EMRA.

The material sequenced was PBMCs or a T cell subset sorted from them (not recorded which). The sequence came from a man between 18 and 35 years old who had mild COVID-19 (a few samples of this study predate the infection). Cell type and time point are not known. The chain carries TRBV7-2 and TRBJ2-1; D possibly corresponds to TRBD2 (5 bases). CDR3: CASSTGSNNEQFF. The CDR3 DNA is TGTGCCAGCAGCACGGGGAGTAACAATGAGCAGTTCTTC.